This passage covers 27 T cell receptor beta chains from one sample sequenced in a study of radiation and T cells in renal cell carcinoma. Produced via immunoSEQ multiplex PCR; TCRdb's table is partial and in-frame only. The table lists 95,000 or so clones, 86% of them singletons, with around 7.9% in the top ten. The time point denotes: baseline pretreatment blood. Documented treatment: 15 Gy SBRT to primary tumor, nephrectomy 4 weeks later. The input for sequencing was blood, taken from a patient whose treatment included radiotherapy and nephrectomy. The receptors were sampled from a man aged 45-65 years with renal cell carcinoma.

The rearrangement uses TRBV6-1 and TRBJ2-5; possible D gene TRBD2, 5 bases. Germline CDR1 is MNHNS and CDR2 is SASEGT. V dropped 4 bases and J dropped 5 bases, with 11 bases sitting between them. The CDR3 is made up of 13 amino acids. The DNA of the CDR3 is TGTGCCAGCAGTGTGACCTCGGGGGAGACCCAGTACTTC. Translating gives CASSVTSGETQYF.

V is TRBV5-5 and J is TRBJ2-2; the match to TRBD2 covers 7 bases. Losses at the gene ends were 4 bases for V and 7 bases for J; bases not matched to a gene: 4. Germline-derived CDR1 and CDR2 are SGHKS and YYEKEE (reference sequence). The CDR3 is 13 residues long. CDR3 DNA: TGTGCCAGCAGCGAGACTAGCTACGGGGAGCTGTTTTTT. Translation gives CASSETSYGELFF.

This chain uses TRBV5-1 with TRBJ2-1, with D possibly TRBD2 on 6 matching bases. This CDR3 is built from 16 residues. The germline gives CDR1 SGHRS, CDR2 YFSETQ. V lost 7 bases to trimming and J lost 0 bases, with 17 bases between them. CDR3 residues: CASSFLGGSSYNEQFF. Here the CDR3 DNA reads TGCGCCAGCTCCTTTCTGGGGGGAAGCTCCTACAATGAGCAGTTCTTC. Variable domain in full (rest from reference TRBV5-1 and TRBJ2-1): KAGVTQTPRYLIKTRGQQVTLSCSPISGHRSVSWYQQTPGQGLQFLFEYFSETQRNKGNFPGRFSGRQFSNSRSEMNVSTLELGDSALYLCASSFLGGSSYNEQFFGPGTRLTVL.

The chain couples TRBV4-1 to TRBJ1-1; D not certain. Looked up from germline, CDR1 is MGHRA and CDR2 is YSYEKL. The CDR3 extends over 13 amino acids. V was shortened by 1 base and J by 4 bases, with 7 bases between the two germline ends. CDR3 loop: CASSQGGPTEAFF. CDR3 sequence (DNA): TGCGCCAGCAGCCAAGGAGGGCCCACTGAAGCTTTCTTT.

The chain couples TRBV5-6 to TRBJ2-5; perhaps D is TRBD1 or TRBD2 (5 bases each). Trimming stripped 0 bases from V and 4 bases from J, with 13 bases between. Germline CDR1 SGHDT, CDR2 YYEEEE. The CDR3 spans 15 residues. The chain's CDR3 is CASSLARVGGETQYF. CDR3 sequence (DNA): TGTGCCAGCAGCTTGGCGCGGGTTGGGGGAGAGACCCAGTACTTC.

This clone occurred a few times. The V call is TRBV25-1, the J call TRBJ1-5, with D maybe TRBD1 (5 bases). In germline, CDR1 is MGHDK, CDR2 SYGVNS. This CDR3 has 14 residues. Between the trimmed V and J ends, which lost 1 base and 5 bases, there was a span of 9 bases. The CDR3 DNA is TGTGCCAGCAGTGAATCCAGGGACCATCAGCCCCAGCATTTT. Amino acids: CASSESRDHQPQHF.

The V and J genes are TRBV28 and TRBJ2-3; TRBD1 or TRBD2 may be the D gene (6 bases each). The germline CDR1 and CDR2 sequences are MDHEN and SYDVKM. Trimming shortened V by 3 bases and J by 5 bases, and 21 bases separated the two germline ends. The CDR3 has 17 amino acids. The CDR3 reads CASSFPIGGGPLDTQYF. CDR3 coding DNA: TGTGCCAGCAGTTTCCCCATAGGGGGAGGCCCGTTAGATACGCAGTATTTT. The full variable domain, in which reference TRBV28 and TRBJ2-3 provide the parts outside the CDR3, is DVKVTQSSRYLVKRTGEKVFLECVQDMDHENMFWYRQDPGLGLRLIYFSYDVKMKEKGDIPEGYSVSREKKERFSLILESASTNQTSMYLCASSFPIGGGPLDTQYFGPGTRLTVL.

This clone was detected only once. The V gene is TRBV15, the J gene TRBJ2-2; D perhaps matches TRBD1 (6 bases). The V end lost 0 bases, the J end lost 3 bases, and 11 bases lay between the germline ends. Germline CDR1 and CDR2: LNHNV and YYDKDF (reference sequence). The CDR3 covers 16 residues. The CDR3 reads CATSRDRGWDTGELFF. DNA for the CDR3: TGTGCCACCAGCAGAGACAGGGGATGGGACACCGGGGAGCTGTTTTTT. Using reference TRBV15 and TRBJ2-2 for the parts outside the CDR3, the full variable domain is DAMVIQNPRYQVTQFGKPVTLSCSQTLNHNVMYWYQQKSSQAPKLLFHYYDKDFNNEADTPDNFQSRRPNTSFCFLDIRSPGLGDTAMYLCATSRDRGWDTGELFFGEGSRLTVL.

V gene TRBV4-3 combines with J gene TRBJ1-2; D remains ambiguous. Germline V gene lookup returns CDR1 LGHNA and CDR2 YSLEER. CDR3 length: 14 residues. V lost 2 bases and J lost 5, with 12 bases in between. CDR3 residues: CASSQSPGLYGYTF. The CDR3 DNA is TGCGCCAGCAGCCAATCCCCCGGGCTTTATGGCTACACCTTC.

This sequence joins TRBV6-1 and TRBJ1-5; D gene unclear. This CDR3 spans 14 amino acids. V lost 2 bases and J 7 bases, leaving 12 bases between the germline ends. Germline V lookup: CDR1 MNHNS, CDR2 SASEGT. CDR3 loop: CASSESMGSQPQHF. The CDR3 DNA follows: TGTGCCAGCAGTGAATCCATGGGAAGCCAGCCCCAGCATTTT.

The chain is built from TRBV7-3 and TRBJ2-3, with TRBD2 as a possible D gene (5 bases). V was clipped by 1 base and J by 0 bases, with 14 bases between them. The CDR3 covers 17 residues. The germline V gene encodes CDR1 SGHTA and CDR2 FQGTGA. The CDR3 sequence: CASSLRGLMPSTDTQYF. The CDR3 nucleotides read TGTGCCAGCAGCTTAAGAGGGCTAATGCCTAGCACAGATACGCAGTATTTT.

The chain is built from TRBV19 and TRBJ2-6; a possible D gene is TRBD1 (5 bases). The CDR3 runs 17 residues. V lost 1 base, J lost 2 bases, and 12 bases lay in between. Germline CDR1 is LNHDA and CDR2 is SQIVND (reference sequence). CDR3 bases: TGTGCCAGTAGTATAGGCGCAGGGTTCGCTGGGGCCAACGTCCTGACTTTC. Translating it yields CASSIGAGFAGANVLTF.

The chain recombines TRBV5-1 with TRBJ2-1, with 14 bases that match TRBD2. The CDR3 extends over 19 amino acids. The V segment lost 4 bases and the J segment 8 bases; nucleotides outside the gene matches: 17. Germline V gives CDR1 SGHRS, CDR2 YFSETQ. The CDR3 sequence: CASSPGTSGGRGMRDEQFF. In DNA, the CDR3 is TGCGCCAGCAGCCCAGGGACTAGCGGGGGTCGGGGGATGAGGGATGAGCAGTTCTTC.

The J gene is TRBJ2-2, the V gene TRBV14; D is perhaps TRBD2 (5 bases). V gave up 1 base and J gave up 2 bases, with 11 bases separating them. The germline V gene encodes CDR1 SGHDN and CDR2 FVKESK. The CDR3 extends over 16 amino acids. CDR3 region: CASSQGTYPNTGELFF. CDR3 coding DNA: TGTGCCAGCAGCCAAGGGACTTATCCTAACACCGGGGAGCTGTTTTTT.

The chain carries TRBV9 and TRBJ1-1; D possibly corresponds to TRBD1 (5 bases). The CDR3 extends over 13 amino acids. The V gene lost 4 bases and the J gene lost 4 bases, with 11 bases spanning the gap. Germline CDR1 reads SGDLS; CDR2 reads YYNGEE. CDR3 in DNA: TGTGCCAGCAGCACAACTGGGGGCACTGAAGCTTTCTTT. Protein: CASSTTGGTEAFF.

V usage is TRBV6-1 and J usage is TRBJ1-1; D unclear. Trimming stripped 2 bases from V and 10 bases from J, with 8 bases between. Germline assignment: CDR1 MNHNS and CDR2 SASEGT. CDR3 size: 11 residues. The CDR3 DNA sequence: TGTGCCAGCAGTGAACCTCCCTTAGCTTTCTTT. Its translation is CASSEPPLAFF.

V gene TRBV30 combines with J gene TRBJ2-1; 14 positions match TRBD2. V shed 3 bases and J 9 bases; nucleotides not matched to a gene: 4. The V gene's germline CDR1 is GTSNPN and CDR2 SVGIG (reference sequence). This CDR3 contains 14 residues. CDR3 in DNA: TGTGCCTGGAGGGGACTAGCGGGAGCTGGTGAGCAGTTCTTC. Translation: CAWRGLAGAGEQFF.

The genes are TRBV9 and TRBJ2-1; no firm D call. This CDR3 region has 15 residues. The V end lost 4 bases, the J end lost 0 bases, and 11 bases lay between the germline ends. Germline CDR1 reads SGDLS; CDR2 reads YYNGEE. The CDR3 region has the DNA TGTGCCAGCAGCATCACAGAAGGCTCCTACAATGAGCAGTTCTTC. Protein product: CASSITEGSYNEQFF. Full variable domain (rest looked up from reference TRBV9 and TRBJ2-1): DSGVTQTPKHLITATGQRVTLRCSPRSGDLSVYWYQQSLDQGLQFLIQYYNGEERAKGNILERFSAQQFPDLHSELNLSSLELGDSALYFCASSITEGSYNEQFFGPGTRLTVL.

This clone was counted between two and nine times. The chain employs TRBV5-6 and TRBJ1-2; TRBD1 is a possible D gene (5 bases). There are 15 residues in the CDR3. Per germline, CDR1 SGHDT and CDR2 YYEEEE. V was pared by 1 base and J by 4 bases, with 14 bases between. CDR3 in amino acids: CASSLKGRPFYGYTF. The DNA for the CDR3 is TGTGCCAGCAGCTTGAAGGGACGTCCGTTCTATGGCTACACCTTC.

This chain uses TRBV5-1 with TRBJ2-3, with 9 bases identical to TRBD1. The CDR3 spans 16 residues. Germline trimming cut 4 bases from V and 0 bases from J; bases unmatched to any gene: 6. In germline, CDR1 is SGHRS, CDR2 YFSETQ. Here the CDR3 reads CASSGGQGPSTDTQYF. The CDR3, as DNA: TGCGCCAGCAGCGGCGGACAGGGGCCCAGCACAGATACGCAGTATTTT.

This chain uses TRBV5-1 with TRBJ2-1; D is ambiguous. With 0 bases removed from V and 5 bases from J, the gap between germline ends came to 6 bases. The CDR3 loop spans 13 amino acids. Germline assignment: CDR1 SGHRS and CDR2 YFSETQ. CDR3 region: CASSLGDNNEQFF. The CDR3 nucleotides are TGCGCCAGCAGCTTGGGTGACAACAATGAGCAGTTCTTC.

The genes are TRBV7-9 and TRBJ2-7, with TRBD2 identical over 9 bases. Germline V gene data show CDR1 as SEHNR and CDR2 as FQNEAQ (reference sequence). J was trimmed by 0 bases and V by 5 bases; bases with no gene match: 5. This CDR3 has 15 amino acids. The CDR3 region is CASSLGTSTSYEQYF. CDR3 nucleotides: TGTGCCAGCAGCCTCGGGACTAGCACCTCCTACGAGCAGTACTTC.

This CDR3 reads CASSPRLGLYEQYF. The CDR3 DNA sequence: TGTGCCAGCAGTCCTCGTCTGGGGCTCTACGAGCAGTACTTC. V usage is TRBV6-5 and J usage is TRBJ2-5; maybe TRBD1 (5 bases). Gene TRBJ2-7 matches the end of the DNA better, so the J call may be wrong. This CDR3 comprises 14 residues. Germline CDR1 and CDR2: MNHEY and SVGAGI.

This rearrangement joins TRBV5-4 to TRBJ2-7; 8 positions agree with TRBD1. The CDR3 is 13 residues long. Germline-derived CDR1 and CDR2 are SGHNT and YYREEE (reference sequence). The V and J ends lost 2 bases and 6 bases, in that order; junction bases with no gene match: 4. The chain's CDR3 is CASSFQGAAEQYF. The CDR3 nucleotides read TGTGCCAGCAGCTTTCAGGGGGCGGCCGAGCAGTACTTC. Looking up the rest from reference TRBV5-4 and TRBJ2-7 gives the full variable domain: ETGVTQSPTHLIKTRGQQVTLRCSSQSGHNTVSWYQQALGQGPQFIFQYYREEENGRGNFPPRFSGLQFPNYSSELNVNALELDDSALYLCASSFQGAAEQYFGPGTRLTVT.

The chain links TRBV7-9 to TRBJ2-7, with TRBD2 matching over 8 bases. J lost 3 bases, V lost 5 bases, and 3 bases had no gene match. CDR1 is SEHNR and CDR2 is FQNEAQ in the germline V gene (reference sequence). There are 13 residues in the CDR3. CDR3 nucleotide sequence: TGTGCCAGCAGCCCCGGGACTAGCTACGAGCAGTACTTC. This codes for CASSPGTSYEQYF.

This chain links TRBV18 with TRBJ2-7; a possible D gene is TRBD2 (6 bases). Germline assignment: CDR1 KGHSH and CDR2 LQKENI. V shed 1 base and J shed 0 bases, with 10 bases lying between them. The CDR3 sequence is 15 residues long. The CDR3 spells CASSPQSSGSYEQYF. CDR3 nucleotides: TGTGCCAGCTCACCACAGAGTAGCGGCTCCTACGAGCAGTACTTC.

The count of this clone is one. The V gene is TRBV2, the J gene TRBJ2-7; the D is unclear. The germline CDR1 and CDR2 sequences are SNHLY and FYNNEI. The germline V and J ends were trimmed by 4 bases and 3 bases, with 4 bases remaining between them. CDR3 size: 11 residues. The CDR3 region has the DNA TGTGCCAGCAGTGCGGTCTACGAGCAGTACTTC. It translates to CASSAVYEQYF.